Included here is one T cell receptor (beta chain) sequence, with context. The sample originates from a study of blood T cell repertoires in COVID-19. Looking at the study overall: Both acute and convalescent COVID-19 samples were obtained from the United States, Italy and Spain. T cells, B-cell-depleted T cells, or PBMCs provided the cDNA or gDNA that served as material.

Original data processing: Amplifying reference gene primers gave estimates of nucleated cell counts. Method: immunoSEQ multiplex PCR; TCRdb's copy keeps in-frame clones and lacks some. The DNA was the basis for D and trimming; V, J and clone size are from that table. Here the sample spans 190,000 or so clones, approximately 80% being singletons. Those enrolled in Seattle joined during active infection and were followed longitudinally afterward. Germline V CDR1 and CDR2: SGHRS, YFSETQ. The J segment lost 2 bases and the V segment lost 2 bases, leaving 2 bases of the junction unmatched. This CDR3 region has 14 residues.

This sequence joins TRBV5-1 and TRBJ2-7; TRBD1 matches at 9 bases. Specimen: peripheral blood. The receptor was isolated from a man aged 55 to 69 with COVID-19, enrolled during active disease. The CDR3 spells CASSLQGAAYEQYF. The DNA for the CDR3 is TGCGCCAGCAGCTTACAGGGGGCCGCCTACGAGCAGTACTTC. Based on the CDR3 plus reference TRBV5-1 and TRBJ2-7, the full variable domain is KAGVTQTPRYLIKTRGQQVTLSCSPISGHRSVSWYQQTPGQGLQFLFEYFSETQRNKGNFPGRFSGRQFSNSRSEMNVSTLELGDSALYLCASSLQGAAYEQYFGPGTRLTVT.